A selection of T cell receptor beta chains follows, all from one sample in a study of OX40 agonist ivuxolimab in advanced cancers. Sequencing used immunoSEQ multiplex PCR; TCRdb keeps in-frame clones, though not all of them. This table has around 67,000 clones, over 75% appearing once. The material sequenced was CD4+ or CD8+ T cells sorted from blood, taken in a trial of the OX40 agonist ivuxolimab. The receptors come from an adult with an advanced solid tumor such as melanoma, head and neck, liver or kidney cancer. The CDR3 runs from the conserved cysteine through the conserved F or W. A D gene is named only where the DNA matches it firmly. Expanded clones are given a class, and other clones once, few, many or no size at all.

.	TRBJ1-2	TRBV7-3	TRBD1	TGTGCCAGCAGCCCCCAAGCCGGACAGGGTACTACCTATGGCTACACCTTC	CASSPQAGQGTTYGYTF
.	TRBJ2-1	TRBV5-1	TRBD2	TGCGCCAGCACCCCGGGGGGGCTCGATGAGCAGTTCTTC	CASTPGGLDEQFF
.	TRBJ1-5	TRBV6-6	.	TGTGCCAGCACCGGCAGACAGGGCAATCAGCCCCAGCATTTT	CASTGRQGNQPQHF
.	TRBJ1-5	TRBV10-3	TRBD1	TGTGCCATCAGTACTAGCCCGACAGGGGGCGGAAGGACCCAGCATTTT	CAISTSPTGGGRTQHF
.	TRBJ1-4	TRBV7-2	TRBD1	TGTGCCAGCAGCTTACAGGGGGCAGATGAAAAACTGTTTTTT	CASSLQGADEKLFF
.	TRBJ1-4	TRBV19	TRBD1	TGTGCCAGTAGCCTCAGGGGGCTTGCGGCTAATGAAAAACTGTTTTTT	CASSLRGLAANEKLFF
many	TRBJ1-5	TRBV6-1	.	TGTGCCAGCAGTGAAGCGACAGGAGATCAGCCCCAGCATTTT	CASSEATGDQPQHF
.	TRBJ1-1	TRBV7-6	TRBD1	TGTGCCAGCAGCGCGGGGACAGCGAACACTGAAGCTTTCTTT	CASSAGTANTEAFF
.	TRBJ2-5	TRBV7-2	.	TGTGCCAGCAGCCGGGGGCGGGCCCAAGAGACCCAGTACTTC	CASSRGRAQETQYF
.	TRBJ1-2	TRBV19	TRBD1	TGTGCCAGTAGTAGCGGACAGGGGGCTTGGTTTGGCTACACCTTC	CASSSGQGAWFGYTF
.	TRBJ2-1	TRBV9	TRBD2	TGTGCCAGCAGCGTAGCCCTAGCGGGAGAACCCGATGAGCAGTTCTTC	CASSVALAGEPDEQFF
.	TRBJ2-1	TRBV30	TRBD2	TGTGCCTGGAGTGTACGAGCGGGGGGCTCCTTAACCTACAATGAGCAGTTCTTC	CAWSVRAGGSLTYNEQFF
.	TRBJ2-7	TRBV19	.	TGTGCCAGTAGTATCCAGGATACCTCCTACGAGCAGTACTTC	CASSIQDTSYEQYF
.	TRBJ1-1	TRBV9	.	TGTGCCAGCAGCGTAGCGGGGAACACTGAAGCTTTCTTT	CASSVAGNTEAFF
.	TRBJ2-3	TRBV14	.	TGTGCCAGCAGCCAGGGGCAGTACACAGATACGCAGTATTTT	CASSQGQYTDTQYF
.	TRBJ1-5	TRBV7-3	.	TGTGCCAGCAGCTCGGCGGGTGCGAGCAATCAGCCCCAGCATTTT	CASSSAGASNQPQHF
.	TRBJ1-1	TRBV7-3	.	TGTGCCAGCAGCTTCCAGAAGAACACTGAAGCTTTCTTT	CASSFQKNTEAFF
.	TRBJ1-2	TRBV7-9	TRBD1	TGTGCCAGCAGCTCATCGGGACAGTATGGCTACACCTTC	CASSSSGQYGYTF
once	TRBJ1-4	TRBV19	.	TGTGCCAGTAGTATTTGGGGTCGCGCTACTAATGAAAAACTGTTTTTT	CASSIWGRATNEKLFF
.	TRBJ1-1	TRBV5-1	.	TGCGCCAGCAGCTTAACCAGGGCGAACACTGAAGCTTTCTTT	CASSLTRANTEAFF
once	TRBJ2-7	TRBV14	TRBD2	TGTGCCAGCAGCCTGCTGGGACTAGGGTACGAGCAGTACTTC	CASSLLGLGYEQYF
.	TRBJ1-4	TRBV7-8	.	TGTGCCAGCAGCCTCCCTCGGGTGTTGACTAATGAAAAACTGTTTTTT	CASSLPRVLTNEKLFF
once	TRBJ1-1	TRBV10-3	.	TGTGCCATCGGGTCCCGACAATCACCCACTGAAGCTTTCTTT	CAIGSRQSPTEAFF
.	TRBJ2-3	TRBV6-4	.	TGTGCCAGCAGTGACAGGGCCGTCGCCACAGATACGCAGTATTTT	CASSDRAVATDTQYF
.	TRBJ2-1	TRBV7-9	TRBD1	TGTGCCAGCAGCGACCTGACAGGGGACTATGAGCAGTTCTTC	CASSDLTGDYEQFF
.	TRBJ1-2	TRBV5-4	.	TGTGCCAGCAGCTTGGAGGAACCTCTGCCTTCCCATGGCTACACCTTC	CASSLEEPLPSHGYTF
.	TRBJ1-6	TRBV7-9	TRBD1	TGTGCCAGCAGCCGCAGTGGGACAGGGGATTCACCCCTCCACTTT	CASSRSGTGDSPLHF
.	TRBJ2-7	TRBV6-6	TRBD1	TGTGCCAGCAAGGCAGGGACAGGGTCGGACGAGCAGTACTTC	CASKAGTGSDEQYF
.	TRBJ1-6	TRBV5-5	.	TGTGCCAGCAGCGCCCCCGGGGGGAGCTCCTATAATTCACCCCTCCACTTT	CASSAPGGSSYNSPLHF
.	TRBJ2-3	TRBV5-1	TRBD2	TGCGCCAGCAGCACGGGACTAGCGGGAGCCACAGATACGCAGTATTTT	CASSTGLAGATDTQYF
.	TRBJ1-2	TRBV4-1	TRBD1	TGCGCCAGCAGCCAAGTATCGACAGGGGGGATTTACTATGGCTACACCTTC	CASSQVSTGGIYYGYTF
few	TRBJ2-7	TRBV28	.	TGTGCCAGCAGTTTTCCAATACGGACAGCCTCCTACGAGCAGTACTTC	CASSFPIRTASYEQYF
.	TRBJ2-7	TRBV5-1	.	TGCGCCAGCAGCTTGCAGGGGGGAGACGAGCAGTACTTC	CASSLQGGDEQYF
.	TRBJ1-5	TRBV28	.	TGTGCCAGCACCCGGGGGCCAAATCAGCCCCAGCATTTT	CASTRGPNQPQHF
.	TRBJ2-2	TRBV7-2	.	TGTGCCAGCAGCCCTAAGGCGGGGACCGGGGAGCTGTTTTTT	CASSPKAGTGELFF
.	TRBJ2-4	TRBV29-1	TRBD2	TGCAGCGTTGAAGGAGGCCAGGGAGGGTACGGCATTCAGTACTTC	CSVEGGQGGYGIQYF